This T cell receptor beta chain is drawn from a study of cytomegalovirus exposure and HLA in healthy donors. About the research overall: From 150 million to 200 million T cells, an earlier analysis saw approximately 110 million unique TCR beta sequences. An early release of data contained 70 million to 95 million unique TCRs, which came from HLA-typed donors.

Whole-study results and caveats: According to an earlier analysis, most TCR beta V segments yielded productive rearrangements about 87% or about 30% of the time. The presence/absence work took it that sequencing depth was about the same across donors.

This clone was detected only a few times. Antigen unknown. The CDR3 totals 14 residues. CDR1 and CDR2 from the germline V gene are ENHRY and SYGVKD. Trimming cost V 5 bases and J 4 bases, with 14 bases left between them. Primers included in the PCR were 60 Vbeta and 13 Jbeta primers. Some clones are missing from TCRdb's copy, which holds only in-frame ones; the method was immunoSEQ multiplex PCR. Of 100,000 to 150,000 clones in the sample, about 10% were seen once. V gene TRBV10-3 combines with J gene TRBJ1-1, with D uncertain. Source material: PBMCs. The TCR sequence derives from a woman younger than 30 in good health and CMV-seropositive. CDR3 DNA sequence: TGTGCCATCAGTTCGGGGAAGTTGATCACTGAAGCTTTCTTT. Translated: CAISSGKLITEAFF.